This paragraph covers one T cell receptor beta chain sequence. The antigen remains unidentified. The data belong to a study of cytomegalovirus exposure and HLA in healthy donors. In the study overall: Unique TCRs from HLA-typed donors, approximately 80 million of them, were held in an early data release. Study observations and caveats: Rarity marked most TCR sequences, yet some public TCRs occurred in many donors.

In the PCR, 60 Vbeta and 13 Jbeta primers were used. Clones were sequenced by immunoSEQ multiplex PCR, and TCRdb holds only the in-frame ones, with some missing. The table includes some 240,000 clones, 80% to 95% detected once. V lost 3 bases and J lost 7; bases outside the gene matches: 9. The CDR3 has 17 residues. The germline CDR1 and CDR2 sequences are ENHRY and SYGVKD. Sequences were obtained from PBMCs. This sequence originates from a girl aged 2-10 years in good health and CMV-seronegative. The chain couples TRBV10-3 to TRBJ2-1; 13 bases are a match to TRBD2. Here the CDR3 DNA reads TGTGCCATCAGTGACTCCTTAAGACTAGCGGGAGGAAATGAGCAGTTCTTC. It specifies CAISDSLRLAGGNEQFF.